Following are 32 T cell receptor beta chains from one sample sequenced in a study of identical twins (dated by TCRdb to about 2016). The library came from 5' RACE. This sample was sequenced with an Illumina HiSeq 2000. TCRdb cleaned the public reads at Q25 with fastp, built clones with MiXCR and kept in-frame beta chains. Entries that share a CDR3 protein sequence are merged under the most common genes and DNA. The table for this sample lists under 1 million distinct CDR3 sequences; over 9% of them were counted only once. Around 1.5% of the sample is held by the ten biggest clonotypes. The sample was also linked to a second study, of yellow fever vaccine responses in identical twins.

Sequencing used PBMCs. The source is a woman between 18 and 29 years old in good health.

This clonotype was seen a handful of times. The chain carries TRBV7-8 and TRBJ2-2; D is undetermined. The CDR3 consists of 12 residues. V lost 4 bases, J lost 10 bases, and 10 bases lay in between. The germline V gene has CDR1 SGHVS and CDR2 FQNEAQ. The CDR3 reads CASSSEDLELFF. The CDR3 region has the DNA TGTGCCAGCAGCTCCGAAGACCTGGAGCTGTTTTTT.

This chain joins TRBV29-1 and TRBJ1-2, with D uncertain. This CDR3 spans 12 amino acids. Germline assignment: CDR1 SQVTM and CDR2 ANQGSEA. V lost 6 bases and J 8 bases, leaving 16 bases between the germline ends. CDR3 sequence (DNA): TGCAGCGTCGGCTCCGACGGAGAGGGCTACACCTTC. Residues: CSVGSDGEGYTF.

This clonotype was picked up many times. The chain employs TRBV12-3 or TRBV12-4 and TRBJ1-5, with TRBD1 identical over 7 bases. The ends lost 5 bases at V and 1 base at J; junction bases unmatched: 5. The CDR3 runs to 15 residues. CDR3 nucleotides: TGTGCCAGCAGTGGACAGGCGGCCAGCAATCAGCCCCAGCATTTT. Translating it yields CASSGQAASNQPQHF.

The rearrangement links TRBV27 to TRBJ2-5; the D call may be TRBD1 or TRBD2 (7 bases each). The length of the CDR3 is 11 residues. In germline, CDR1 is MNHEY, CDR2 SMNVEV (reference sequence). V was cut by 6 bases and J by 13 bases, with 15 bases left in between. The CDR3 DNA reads TGTGCCAGCAGCCAGGGGGGGGCTTGGTACTTC. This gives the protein CASSQGGAWYF.

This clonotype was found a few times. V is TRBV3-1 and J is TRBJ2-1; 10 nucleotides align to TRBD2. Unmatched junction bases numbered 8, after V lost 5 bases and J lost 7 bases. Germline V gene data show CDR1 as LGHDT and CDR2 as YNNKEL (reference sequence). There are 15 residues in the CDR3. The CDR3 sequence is CASSGAGGPGNEQFF. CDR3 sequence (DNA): TGTGCCAGCAGCGGAGCGGGGGGGCCTGGGAATGAGCAGTTCTTC.

The CDR3 nucleotides read TGCGCCACCAGTTCAACTAATGAAAAACTGTTTTTT. Amino acid sequence: CATSSTNEKLFF. The chain uses TRBV5-1 and TRBJ1-4, with D uncertain. The CDR3 spans 12 residues. V lost 9 bases, J lost 0 bases, and 6 bases lay in between. Per the germline V gene, CDR1 is SGHRS and CDR2 is YFSETQ.

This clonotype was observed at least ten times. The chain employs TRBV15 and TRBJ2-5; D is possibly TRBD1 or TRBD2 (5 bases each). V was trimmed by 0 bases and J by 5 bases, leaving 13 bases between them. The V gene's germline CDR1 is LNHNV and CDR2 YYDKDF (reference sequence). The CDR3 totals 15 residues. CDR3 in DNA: TGTGCCACCAGCAGAGAAGGGGACGTCTGGGAGACCCAGTACTTC. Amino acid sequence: CATSREGDVWETQYF.

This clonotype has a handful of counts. In DNA, the CDR3 is TGTGCCAGCAGCTTAAACCCGGGACAGGGTAACGAGCAGTACTTC. It is translated as CASSLNPGQGNEQYF. The chain carries TRBV7-9 and TRBJ2-7, with 9 nucleotides matching TRBD1. The CDR3 is 15 amino acids. V shed 2 bases and J 5 bases; nucleotides not matched to a gene: 7. CDR1 and CDR2 from the germline V gene are SEHNR and FQNEAQ (reference sequence).

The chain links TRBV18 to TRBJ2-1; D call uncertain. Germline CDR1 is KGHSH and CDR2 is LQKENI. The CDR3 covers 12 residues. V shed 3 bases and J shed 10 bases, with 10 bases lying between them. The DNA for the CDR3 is TGTGCCAGCTCACCGGACGTACCGGAGCAGTTCTTC. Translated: CASSPDVPEQFF.

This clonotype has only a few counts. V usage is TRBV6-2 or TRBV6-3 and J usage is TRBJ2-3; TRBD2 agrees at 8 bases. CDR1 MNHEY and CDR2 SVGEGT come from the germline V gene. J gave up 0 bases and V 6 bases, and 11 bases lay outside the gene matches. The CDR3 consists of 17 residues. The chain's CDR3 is CASRKTSRGGSTDTQYF. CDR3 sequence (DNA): TGTGCCAGCAGAAAAACCAGCCGGGGGGGAAGCACAGATACGCAGTATTTT.

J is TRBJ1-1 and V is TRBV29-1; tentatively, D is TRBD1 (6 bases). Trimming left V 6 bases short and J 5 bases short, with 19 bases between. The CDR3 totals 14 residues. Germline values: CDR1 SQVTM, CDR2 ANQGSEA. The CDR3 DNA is TGCAGCGTAAAGCCACAGGGCAGCAGTACTGAAGCTTTCTTT. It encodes CSVKPQGSSTEAFF. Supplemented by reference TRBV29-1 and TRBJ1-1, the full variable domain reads SAVISQKPSRDICQRGTSLTIQCQVDSQVTMMFWYRQQPGQSLTLIATANQGSEATYESGFVIDKFPISRPNLTFSTLTVSNMSPEDSSIYLCSVKPQGSSTEAFFGQGTRLTVV.

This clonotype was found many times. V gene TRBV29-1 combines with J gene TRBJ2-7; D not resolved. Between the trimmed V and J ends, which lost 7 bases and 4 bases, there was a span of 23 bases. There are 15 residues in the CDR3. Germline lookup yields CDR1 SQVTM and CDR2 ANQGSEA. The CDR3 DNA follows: TGCAGCGCAATAACACAGCCCCTCAACAAGTACGAGCAGTACTTC. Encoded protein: CSAITQPLNKYEQYF.

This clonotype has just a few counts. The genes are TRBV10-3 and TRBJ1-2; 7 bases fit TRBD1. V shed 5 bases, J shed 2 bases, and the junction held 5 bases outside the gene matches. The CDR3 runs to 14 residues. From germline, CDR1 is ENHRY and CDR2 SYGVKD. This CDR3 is CAISPRDSNYGYTF. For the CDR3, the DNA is TGTGCCATCAGTCCCCGGGACAGCAACTATGGCTACACCTTC.

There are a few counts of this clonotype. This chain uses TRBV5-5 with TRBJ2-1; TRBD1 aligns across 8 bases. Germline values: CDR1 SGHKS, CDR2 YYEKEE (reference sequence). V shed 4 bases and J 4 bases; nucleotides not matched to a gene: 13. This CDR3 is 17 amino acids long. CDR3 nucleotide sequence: TGTGCCAGCAGCCCCCCGACGGGGCAGGGGGCGTACAATGAGCAGTTCTTC. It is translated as CASSPPTGQGAYNEQFF.

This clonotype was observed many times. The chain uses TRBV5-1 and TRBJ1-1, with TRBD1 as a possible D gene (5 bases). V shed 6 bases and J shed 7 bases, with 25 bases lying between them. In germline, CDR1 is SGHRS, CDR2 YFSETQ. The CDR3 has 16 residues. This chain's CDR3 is CASNPAWDGERSEAFF. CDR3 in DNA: TGCGCCAGCAACCCCGCTTGGGACGGGGAACGGAGTGAAGCTTTCTTT. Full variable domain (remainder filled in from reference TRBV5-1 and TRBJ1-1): KAGVTQTPRYLIKTRGQQVTLSCSPISGHRSVSWYQQTPGQGLQFLFEYFSETQRNKGNFPGRFSGRQFSNSRSEMNVSTLELGDSALYLCASNPAWDGERSEAFFGQGTRLTVV.

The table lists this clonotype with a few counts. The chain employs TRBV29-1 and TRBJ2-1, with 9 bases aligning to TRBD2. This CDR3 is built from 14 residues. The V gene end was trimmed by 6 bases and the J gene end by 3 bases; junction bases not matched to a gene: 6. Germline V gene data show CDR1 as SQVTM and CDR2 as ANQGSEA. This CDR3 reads CSVPGLADYNEQFF. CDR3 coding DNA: TGCAGCGTCCCGGGACTAGCAGACTACAATGAGCAGTTCTTC.

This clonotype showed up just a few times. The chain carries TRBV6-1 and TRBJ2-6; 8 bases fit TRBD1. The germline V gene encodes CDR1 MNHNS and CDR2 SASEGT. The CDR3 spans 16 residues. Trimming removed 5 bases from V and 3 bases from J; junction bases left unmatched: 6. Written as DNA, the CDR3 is TGTGCCAGCAGTCGGACAGGGATGGGTGGGGCCAACGTCCTGACTTTC. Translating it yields CASSRTGMGGANVLTF.

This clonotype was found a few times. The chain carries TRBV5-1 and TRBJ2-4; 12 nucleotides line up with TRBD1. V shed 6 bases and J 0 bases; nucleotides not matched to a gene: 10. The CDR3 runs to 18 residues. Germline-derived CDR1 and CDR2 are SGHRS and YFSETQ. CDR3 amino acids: CASNHVGTGGLAKNIQYF. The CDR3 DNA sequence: TGCGCCAGCAATCACGTCGGGACAGGGGGCCTAGCCAAAAACATTCAGTACTTC.

The CDR3 loop reads CASSLGSGGGRETQYF. The DNA for the CDR3 is TGCGCCAGCAGCTTGGGATCAGGGGGAGGCCGAGAGACCCAGTACTTC. The chain employs TRBV5-1 and TRBJ2-5; D perhaps matches TRBD1 (7 bases). The V end was cut by 0 bases, the J end by 4 bases, with 16 bases between. This CDR3 comprises 16 residues. CDR1 is SGHRS, CDR2 YFSETQ, per germline.

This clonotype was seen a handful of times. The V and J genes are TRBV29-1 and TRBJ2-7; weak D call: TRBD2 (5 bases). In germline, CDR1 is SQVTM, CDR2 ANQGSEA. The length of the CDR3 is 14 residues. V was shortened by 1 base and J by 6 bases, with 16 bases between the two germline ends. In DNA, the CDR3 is TGCAGCGTTGAAGGGGCTAGCTCCACCGGCGAGCAGTACTTC. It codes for CSVEGASSTGEQYF.

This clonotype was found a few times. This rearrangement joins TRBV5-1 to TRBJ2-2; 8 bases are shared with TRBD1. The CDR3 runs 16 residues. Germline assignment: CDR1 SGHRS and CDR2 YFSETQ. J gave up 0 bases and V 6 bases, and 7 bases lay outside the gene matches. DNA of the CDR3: TGCGCCAGCAACCTAGAGGGACAGGCGAACACCGGGGAGCTGTTTTTT. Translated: CASNLEGQANTGELFF.

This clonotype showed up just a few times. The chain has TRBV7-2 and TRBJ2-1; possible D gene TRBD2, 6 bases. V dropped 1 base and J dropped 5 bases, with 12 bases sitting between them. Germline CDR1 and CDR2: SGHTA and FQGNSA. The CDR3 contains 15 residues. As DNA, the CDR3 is TGTGCCAGCAGCTTAGGTGGGGGGAATCACAATGAGCAGTTCTTC. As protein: CASSLGGGNHNEQFF.

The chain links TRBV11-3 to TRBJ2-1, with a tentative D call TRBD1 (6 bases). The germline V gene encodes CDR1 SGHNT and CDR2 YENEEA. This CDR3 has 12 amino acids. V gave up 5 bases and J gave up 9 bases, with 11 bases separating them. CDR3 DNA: TGTGCCAGCAGCCCGATACAGGGTGAGCAGTTCTTC. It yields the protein CASSPIQGEQFF.

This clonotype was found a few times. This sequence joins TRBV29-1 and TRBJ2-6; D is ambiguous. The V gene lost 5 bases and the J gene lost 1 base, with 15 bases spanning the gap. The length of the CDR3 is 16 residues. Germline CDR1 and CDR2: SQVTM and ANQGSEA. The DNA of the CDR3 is TGCAGCGTTCTACTACTCGGGTTATCTGGGGCCAACGTCCTGACTTTC. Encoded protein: CSVLLLGLSGANVLTF.

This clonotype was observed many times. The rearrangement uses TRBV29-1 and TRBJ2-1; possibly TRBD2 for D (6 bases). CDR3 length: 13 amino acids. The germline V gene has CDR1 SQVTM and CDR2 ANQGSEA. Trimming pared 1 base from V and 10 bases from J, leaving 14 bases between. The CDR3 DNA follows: TGCAGCGTTGAAGCGTTCGCGGGACGGGAGCAGTTCTTC. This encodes CSVEAFAGREQFF.

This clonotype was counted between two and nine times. This CDR3 is CASSSDEPGQGGNQPQHF. CDR3 DNA sequence: TGTGCCAGCAGCTCAGATGAACCGGGACAGGGTGGGAACCAGCCCCAGCATTTT. The V and J genes are TRBV11-1 and TRBJ1-5; 9 bases are a match to TRBD1. V shed 4 bases and J 7 bases; nucleotides not matched to a gene: 17. Germline lookup yields CDR1 SGHAT and CDR2 FQDESV (reference sequence). The CDR3 has 18 residues.

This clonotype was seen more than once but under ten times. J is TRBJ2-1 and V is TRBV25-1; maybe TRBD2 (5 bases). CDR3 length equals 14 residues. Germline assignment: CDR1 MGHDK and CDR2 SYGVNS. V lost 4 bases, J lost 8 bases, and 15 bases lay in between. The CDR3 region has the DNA TGTGCCAGCAGTGTCACTAGGTTTCGTGATGAGCAGTTCTTC. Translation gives CASSVTRFRDEQFF.

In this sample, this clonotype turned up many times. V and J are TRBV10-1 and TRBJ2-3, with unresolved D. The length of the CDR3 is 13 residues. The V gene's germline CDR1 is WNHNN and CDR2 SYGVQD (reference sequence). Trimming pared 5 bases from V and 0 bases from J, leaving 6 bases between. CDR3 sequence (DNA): TGCGCCAGCAGTCAACTAAGCACAGATACGCAGTATTTT. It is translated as CASSQLSTDTQYF.

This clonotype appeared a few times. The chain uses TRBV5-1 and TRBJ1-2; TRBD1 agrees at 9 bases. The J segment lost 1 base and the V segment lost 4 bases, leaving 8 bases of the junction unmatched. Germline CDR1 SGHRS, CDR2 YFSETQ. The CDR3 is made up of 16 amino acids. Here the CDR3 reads CASSRERTGDNYGYTF. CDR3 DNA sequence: TGCGCCAGCAGCCGAGAGCGGACAGGGGATAACTATGGCTACACCTTC.

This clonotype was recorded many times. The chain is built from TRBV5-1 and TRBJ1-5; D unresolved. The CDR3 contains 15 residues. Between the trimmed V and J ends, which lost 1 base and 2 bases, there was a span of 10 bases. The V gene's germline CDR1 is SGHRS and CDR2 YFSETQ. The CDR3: CASSLLPGGNQPQHF. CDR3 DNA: TGCGCCAGCAGCTTGCTGCCCGGCGGCAATCAGCCCCAGCATTTT.

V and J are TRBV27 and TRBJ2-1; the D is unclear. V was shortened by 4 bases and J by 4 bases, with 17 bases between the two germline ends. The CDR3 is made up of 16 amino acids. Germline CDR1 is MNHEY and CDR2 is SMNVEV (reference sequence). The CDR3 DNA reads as TGTGCCAGCAGTTCCGCGACCACTGCTTCGTACAATGAGCAGTTCTTC. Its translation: CASSSATTASYNEQFF.

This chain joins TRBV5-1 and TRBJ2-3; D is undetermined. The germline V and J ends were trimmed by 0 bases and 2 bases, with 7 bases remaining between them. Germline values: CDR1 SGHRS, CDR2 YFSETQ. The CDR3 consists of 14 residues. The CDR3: CASSLARATDTQYF. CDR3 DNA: TGCGCCAGCAGCTTGGCTCGGGCCACAGATACGCAGTATTTT.